The 27 T cell receptor beta chains reported below all come from one sample, sequenced in a study of control samples from healthy donors and cancer patients. Assay used: immunoSEQ multiplex PCR; TCRdb lists only in-frame clones, some missing. The table lists 150,000 to 200,000 clones. The specimen was blood. The receptor set was obtained from a woman in her twenties or thirties in good health.

V and J are TRBV4-1 and TRBJ2-4, with 14 bases lining up with TRBD2. This CDR3 has 17 amino acids. The germline CDR1 and CDR2 sequences are MGHRA and YSYEKL. Trimming at V came to 1 base and at J to 1 base, leaving 0 bases not matched to a gene. The CDR3 DNA follows: TGCGCCAGCAGCCAAGGGACTAGCGGGGGGGCCAAAAACATTCAGTACTTC. Amino acids: CASSQGTSGGAKNIQYF.

The J gene is TRBJ2-5, the V gene TRBV18, with TRBD1 matching 8 bases. V shed 0 bases and J 4 bases; nucleotides not matched to a gene: 7. Germline V gene sequence: CDR1 KGHSH, CDR2 LQKENI. The CDR3 consists of 16 residues. CDR3 amino acids: CASSPPPGTGRETQYF. The CDR3, as DNA: TGTGCCAGCTCACCACCCCCCGGGACAGGTAGAGAGACCCAGTACTTC. Drawing the rest from reference TRBV18 and TRBJ2-5, the complete variable domain is NAGVMQNPRHLVRRRGQEARLRCSPMKGHSHVYWYRQLPEEGLKFMVYLQKENIIDESGMPKERFSAEFPKEGPSILRIQQVVRGDSAAYFCASSPPPGTGRETQYFGPGTRLLVL.

CDR3: CASSFLAGSRVSTF. The CDR3 DNA follows: TGTGCCAGCAGCTTCTTGGCAGGGTCCCGTGTAAGCACCTTC. V is TRBV5-4 and J is TRBJ1-2; D may be TRBD1 (5 bases). V gave up 2 bases and J gave up 13 bases, with 21 bases separating them. The CDR3 totals 14 residues. The V gene's germline CDR1 is SGHNT and CDR2 YYREEE (reference sequence).

The V gene is TRBV10-3, the J gene TRBJ1-1; D might be TRBD1 (5 bases). The CDR3 covers 13 residues. The germline V and J ends were trimmed by 6 bases and 5 bases, with 13 bases remaining between them. Per the germline V gene, CDR1 is ENHRY and CDR2 is SYGVKD. Here the CDR3 reads CAIRDTKATEAFF. The CDR3 DNA reads TGTGCCATCAGGGACACTAAGGCGACTGAAGCTTTCTTT.

The genes are TRBV9 and TRBJ2-7; D possibly corresponds to TRBD1 (6 bases). The CDR3 runs 13 residues. Germline values: CDR1 SGDLS, CDR2 YYNGEE. The V and J ends lost 2 bases and 6 bases respectively, with 12 bases between them. The CDR3 sequence: CASSVAQGGEQYF. The CDR3 DNA reads as TGTGCCAGCAGCGTGGCACAGGGCGGCGAGCAGTACTTC.

The rearrangement uses TRBV28 and TRBJ1-2; D is possibly TRBD1 (5 bases). The CDR3 is made up of 14 amino acids. Germline values: CDR1 MDHEN, CDR2 SYDVKM. With 7 bases removed from V and 2 bases from J, the gap between germline ends came to 14 bases. Written as DNA, the CDR3 is TGTGCCAGCAACGATGGGGGAACCAACTATGGCTACACCTTC. Amino acid sequence: CASNDGGTNYGYTF.

The V gene is TRBV29-1, the J gene TRBJ2-5; TRBD1 matches 7 bases. Trimming cost V 6 bases and J 0 bases; bases outside gene matches: 7. Germline loops: CDR1 SQVTM, CDR2 ANQGSEA. CDR3 length: 14 residues. This chain's CDR3 is CSVKATGHQETQYF. DNA for the CDR3: TGCAGCGTAAAGGCGACAGGGCACCAAGAGACCCAGTACTTC.

The chain uses TRBV6-4 and TRBJ2-3; 10 bases are a match to TRBD2. The germline gives CDR1 MRHNA, CDR2 SNTAGT. The CDR3 loop spans 15 amino acids. Trimming took 2 bases from V and 5 from J; bases not matched to a gene: 4. The CDR3 DNA follows: TGTGCCAGCAGTGACCAAGCGGGGGGGCTAGATACGCAGTATTTT. Translated: CASSDQAGGLDTQYF.

J is TRBJ1-2 and V is TRBV15; 12 bases align to TRBD1. The junction had 12 bases not matched to a gene; V was cut back by 0 bases and J by 7 bases. The CDR3 has 18 amino acids. Germline CDR1 reads LNHNV; CDR2 reads YYDKDF (reference sequence). DNA for the CDR3: TGTGCCACCAGCAGAGATGGGGAGGGACAGGGGGCGCGACGTGGCTACACCTTC. This translates into CATSRDGEGQGARRGYTF.

V gene TRBV18 combines with J gene TRBJ1-2; 8 nucleotides match TRBD1. Trimming at V came to 3 bases and at J to 8 bases, leaving 20 bases not matched to a gene. The germline gives CDR1 KGHSH, CDR2 LQKENI. The CDR3 length is 18 residues. The CDR3 region is CASSPRIMGQGALSGYTF. For the CDR3, the DNA is TGTGCCAGCTCACCTCGGATCATGGGGCAGGGGGCACTCAGCGGCTACACCTTC.

This chain links TRBV7-2 with TRBJ2-3; weak D call: TRBD2 (5 bases). Germline assignment: CDR1 SGHTA and CDR2 FQGNSA. The CDR3 contains 16 residues. Deletions cut 2 bases from V and 0 bases from J, with 12 bases between. CDR3 nucleotides: TGTGCCAGCAGCTTAACGGCAGGACTTAGCACAGATACGCAGTATTTT. Protein product: CASSLTAGLSTDTQYF.

Comments on this clone: Other DNA variants within this sample encode the same CDR3. V is TRBV5-1 and J is TRBJ1-1; maybe TRBD1 (6 bases). V lost 4 bases and J lost 0, with 10 bases in between. Germline V gene lookup returns CDR1 SGHRS and CDR2 YFSETQ. This CDR3 is 14 amino acids long. The CDR3 here is CASSVTGLNTEAFF. Written as DNA, the CDR3 is TGCGCCAGCAGCGTGACAGGATTGAACACTGAAGCTTTCTTT.

The rearrangement joins TRBV19 to TRBJ1-5; D call uncertain. V was shortened by 6 bases and J by 1 base, with 13 bases between the two germline ends. The CDR3 loop spans 15 amino acids. Germline V gene sequence: CDR1 LNHDA, CDR2 SQIVND (reference sequence). The DNA of the CDR3 is TGTGCCAGTAGCCCATGGGTGAAGAGCAATCAGCCCCAGCATTTT. Its translation is CASSPWVKSNQPQHF.

This rearrangement joins TRBV6-6 to TRBJ1-1; TRBD1 matches 9 bases. CDR3 size: 14 residues. Looked up from germline, CDR1 is MNHNY and CDR2 is SVGAGI (reference sequence). J lost 3 bases, V lost 4 bases, and 3 bases had no gene match. The CDR3 loop is CASSLDRGYTEAFF. CDR3 DNA sequence: TGTGCCAGCAGTTTGGACAGGGGTTACACTGAAGCTTTCTTT.

The J gene is TRBJ2-1, the V gene TRBV7-9; 8 bases agree with TRBD1. This CDR3 has 15 amino acids. Germline V gene sequence: CDR1 SEHNR, CDR2 FQNEAQ (reference sequence). J was trimmed by 0 bases and V by 5 bases; bases with no gene match: 3. The CDR3 loop reads CASSLDRASYNEQFF. The CDR3 DNA reads as TGTGCCAGCAGCCTGGACAGGGCCTCCTACAATGAGCAGTTCTTC.

V gene TRBV4-3 combines with J gene TRBJ1-6; D ambiguous. Germline CDR1 is LGHNA and CDR2 is YSLEER. The CDR3 spans 16 residues. Between the trimmed V and J ends, which lost 1 base and 6 bases, there was a span of 13 bases. The CDR3 here is CASSQAGLLANSPLHF. The CDR3 nucleotides are TGCGCCAGCAGCCAAGCGGGTCTCCTGGCTAATTCACCCCTCCACTTT.

The gene calls are TRBV2 and TRBJ1-5, with D perhaps TRBD1 (5 bases). V was cut by 5 bases and J by 0 bases, with 11 bases left in between. This CDR3 spans 15 amino acids. CDR1 is SNHLY and CDR2 is FYNNEI in the germline V gene. The CDR3 here is CASSLRGYSNQPQHF. The CDR3 DNA reads TGTGCCAGCAGTCTCCGGGGCTATAGCAATCAGCCCCAGCATTTT.

The chain couples TRBV2 to TRBJ1-2; weak D call: TRBD1 (6 bases). The CDR3 extends over 13 amino acids. V dropped 5 bases and J dropped 3 bases, with 10 bases sitting between them. Germline lookup yields CDR1 SNHLY and CDR2 FYNNEI. The CDR3 region is CASSTQGYYGYTF. Written as DNA, the CDR3 is TGTGCCAGCAGTACCCAGGGGTACTATGGCTACACCTTC.

The V and J genes are TRBV28 and TRBJ1-5; D remains ambiguous. The CDR3 contains 16 residues. Trimming removed 2 bases from V and 0 bases from J, with 11 bases in between. Germline assignment: CDR1 MDHEN and CDR2 SYDVKM. The CDR3 loop is CASSLRGRYSNQPQHF. CDR3 DNA: TGTGCCAGCAGTTTACGAGGACGGTATAGCAATCAGCCCCAGCATTTT.

This CDR3 is CASSPPRGYTF. Here the CDR3 DNA reads TGTGCCAGCAGCCCGCCCCGCGGCTACACCTTC. The chain joins TRBV7-9 to TRBJ1-2; the D is unclear. The V end was cut by 5 bases, the J end by 8 bases, with 9 bases between. The CDR3 contains 11 residues. Per germline, CDR1 SEHNR and CDR2 FQNEAQ (reference sequence).

The J gene is TRBJ1-2, the V gene TRBV19; possible D gene TRBD1, 5 bases. The V end lost 5 bases, the J end lost 8 bases, and 15 bases lay between the germline ends. This CDR3 has 13 residues. Per the germline V gene, CDR1 is LNHDA and CDR2 is SQIVND (reference sequence). Here the CDR3 reads CASSRGATRGYTF. In DNA, the CDR3 is TGTGCCAGTAGTCGTGGGGCGACGAGAGGCTACACCTTC. The full variable domain, completed using reference TRBV19 and TRBJ1-2, is DGGITQSPKYLFRKEGQNVTLSCEQNLNHDAMYWYRQDPGQGLRLIYYSQIVNDFQKGDIAEGYSVSREKKESFPLTVTSAQKNPTAFYLCASSRGATRGYTFGSGTRLTVV.

CDR3 residues: CASSMDAKRTQYF. Here the CDR3 DNA reads TGTGCCAGCAGCATGGACGCTAAGCGGACGCAGTATTTT. The chain carries TRBV7-9 and TRBJ2-3; weak D call: TRBD2 (5 bases). The CDR3 contains 13 residues. Germline CDR1 SEHNR, CDR2 FQNEAQ (reference sequence). V gave up 5 bases and J gave up 9 bases, with 15 bases separating them.

The rearrangement uses TRBV4-2 and TRBJ1-1, with D perhaps matching TRBD1 (5 bases). The CDR3 totals 16 residues. The V gene lost 1 base and the J gene lost 5 bases, with 17 bases spanning the gap. Looked up from germline, CDR1 is LGHNA and CDR2 is YNFKEQ. The CDR3 sequence is CASSQVLGRGSTEAFF. The CDR3 DNA sequence: TGTGCCAGCAGCCAAGTGCTGGGGAGGGGCAGTACTGAAGCTTTCTTT.

This chain uses TRBV7-9 with TRBJ1-2; tentatively, D is TRBD1 (6 bases). This CDR3 has 15 residues. Germline V lookup: CDR1 SEHNR, CDR2 FQNEAQ (reference sequence). V lost 1 base to trimming and J lost 0 bases, with 9 bases between them. The CDR3 here is CASSLEPGANYGYTF. In DNA, the CDR3 is TGTGCCAGCAGCTTAGAGCCAGGGGCTAACTATGGCTACACCTTC.

The gene calls are TRBV5-6 and TRBJ1-2; D gene ambiguous. With 1 base removed from V and 10 bases from J, the gap between germline ends came to 14 bases. CDR3 length: 13 amino acids. Germline CDR1 SGHDT, CDR2 YYEEEE. The CDR3 spells CASSLPVSRPYTF. In DNA, the CDR3 is TGTGCCAGCAGCTTGCCTGTGTCGCGGCCCTACACCTTC.

This sequence joins TRBV11-2 and TRBJ1-2; 8 nucleotides line up with TRBD1. J was trimmed by 7 bases and V by 0 bases; bases with no gene match: 10. Germline V CDR1 and CDR2: SGHAT, FQNNGV. CDR3 length equals 16 residues. CDR3 sequence: CASSLEVTGGLSGYTF. DNA of the CDR3: TGTGCCAGCAGCTTAGAGGTTACAGGGGGACTTAGTGGCTACACCTTC.

This chain uses TRBV6-2 or TRBV6-3 with TRBJ1-2; no firm D call. V lost 3 bases and J 2 bases, leaving 13 bases between the germline ends. This CDR3 has 15 residues. CDR1 is MNHEY and CDR2 is SVGEGT in the germline V gene. The CDR3 DNA reads as TGTGCCAGCAGTTATGGTAGCCTCTTAAACTATGGCTACACCTTC. Protein: CASSYGSLLNYGYTF.